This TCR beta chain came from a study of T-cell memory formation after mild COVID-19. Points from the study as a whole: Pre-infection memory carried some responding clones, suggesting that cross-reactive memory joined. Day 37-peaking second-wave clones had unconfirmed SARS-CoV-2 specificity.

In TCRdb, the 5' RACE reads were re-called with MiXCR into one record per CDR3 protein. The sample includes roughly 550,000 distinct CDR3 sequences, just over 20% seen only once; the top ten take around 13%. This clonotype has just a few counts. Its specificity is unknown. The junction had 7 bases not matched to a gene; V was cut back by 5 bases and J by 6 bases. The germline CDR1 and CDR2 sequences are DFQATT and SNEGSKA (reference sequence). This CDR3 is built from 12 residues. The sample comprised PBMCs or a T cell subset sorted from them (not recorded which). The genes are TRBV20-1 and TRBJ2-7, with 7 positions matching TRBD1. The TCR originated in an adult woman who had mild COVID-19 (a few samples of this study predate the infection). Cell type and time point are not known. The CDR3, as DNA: TGCAGTGCTGTGACAGGGCCAAGCGAGCAGTACTTC. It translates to CSAVTGPSEQYF.